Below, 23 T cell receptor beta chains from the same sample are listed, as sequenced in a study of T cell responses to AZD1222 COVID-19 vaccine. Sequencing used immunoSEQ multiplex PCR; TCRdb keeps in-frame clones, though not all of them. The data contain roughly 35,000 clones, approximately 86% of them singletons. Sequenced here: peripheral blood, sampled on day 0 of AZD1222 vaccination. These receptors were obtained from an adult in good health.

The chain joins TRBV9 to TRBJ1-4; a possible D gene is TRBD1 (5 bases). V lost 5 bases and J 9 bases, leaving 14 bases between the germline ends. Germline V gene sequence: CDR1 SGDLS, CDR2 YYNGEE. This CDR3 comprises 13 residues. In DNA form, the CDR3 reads TGTGCCAGCAGTGGGACTAGTGGGAAAAAACTGTTTTTT. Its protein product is CASSGTSGKKLFF.

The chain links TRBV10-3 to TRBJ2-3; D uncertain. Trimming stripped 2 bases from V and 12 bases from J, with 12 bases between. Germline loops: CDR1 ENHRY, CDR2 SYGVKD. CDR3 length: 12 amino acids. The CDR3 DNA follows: TGTGCCATCAGTGAGGAGAACAGTTTCCAGTATTTT. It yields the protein CAISEENSFQYF.

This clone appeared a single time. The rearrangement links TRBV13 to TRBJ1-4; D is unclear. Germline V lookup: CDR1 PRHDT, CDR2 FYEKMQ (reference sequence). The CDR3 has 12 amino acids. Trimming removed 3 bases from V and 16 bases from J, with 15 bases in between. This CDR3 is CASSLGPSTPFF. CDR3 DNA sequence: TGTGCCAGCAGCTTGGGTCCCTCGACCCCGTTTTTT. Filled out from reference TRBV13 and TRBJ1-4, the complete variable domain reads AAGVIQSPRHLIKEKRETATLKCYPIPRHDTVYWYQQGPGQDPQFLISFYEKMQSDKGSIPDRFSAQQFSDYHSELNMSSLELGDSALYFCASSLGPSTPFFGSGTQLSVL.

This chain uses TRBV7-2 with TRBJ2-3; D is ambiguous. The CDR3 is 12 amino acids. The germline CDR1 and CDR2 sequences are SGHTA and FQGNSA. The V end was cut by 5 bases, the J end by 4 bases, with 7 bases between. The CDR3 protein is CASSRRPDTQYF. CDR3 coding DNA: TGTGCCAGCAGCAGGCGGCCAGATACGCAGTATTTT.

The CDR3 coding sequence is TGTGCCAGCAGCCCTTACCGGGGAGGCGAGCAGTACTTC. This codes for CASSPYRGGEQYF. The chain is built from TRBV7-9 and TRBJ2-7; perhaps TRBD2 as D (6 bases). From germline, CDR1 is SEHNR and CDR2 FQNEAQ (reference sequence). V was pared by 5 bases and J by 6 bases, with 14 bases between. The CDR3 sequence is 13 residues long.

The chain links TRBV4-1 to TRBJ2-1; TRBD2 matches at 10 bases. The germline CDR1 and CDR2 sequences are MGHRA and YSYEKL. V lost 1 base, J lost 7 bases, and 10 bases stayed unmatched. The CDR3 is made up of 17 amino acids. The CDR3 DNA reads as TGCGCCAGCAGCCAAGTTATGGGAGCGGGGGGGCGAAATGAGCAGTTCTTC. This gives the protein CASSQVMGAGGRNEQFF.

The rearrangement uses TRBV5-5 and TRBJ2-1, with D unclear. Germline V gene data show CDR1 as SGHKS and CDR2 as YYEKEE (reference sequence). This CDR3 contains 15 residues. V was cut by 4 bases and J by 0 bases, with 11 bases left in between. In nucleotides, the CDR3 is TGTGCCAGCAGCCAAGACCGAAGCTCCTACAATGAGCAGTTCTTC. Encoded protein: CASSQDRSSYNEQFF. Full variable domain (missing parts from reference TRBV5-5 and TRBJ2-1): DAGVTQSPTHLIKTRGQQVTLRCSPISGHKSVSWYQQVLGQGPQFIFQYYEKEERGRGNFPDRFSARQFPNYSSELNVNALLLGDSALYLCASSQDRSSYNEQFFGPGTRLTVL.

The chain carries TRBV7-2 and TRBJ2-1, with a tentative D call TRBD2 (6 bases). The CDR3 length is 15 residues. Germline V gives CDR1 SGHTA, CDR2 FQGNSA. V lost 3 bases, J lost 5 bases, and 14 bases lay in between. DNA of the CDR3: TGTGCCAGCAGCTTTGGAGGGCCCAGGAACAATGAGCAGTTCTTC. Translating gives CASSFGGPRNNEQFF.

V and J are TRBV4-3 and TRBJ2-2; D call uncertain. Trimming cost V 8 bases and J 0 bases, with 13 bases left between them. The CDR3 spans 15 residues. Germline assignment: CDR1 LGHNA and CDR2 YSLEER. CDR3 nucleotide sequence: TGCGCCAGCGGGAAGGTGGGCCCGAACACCGGGGAGCTGTTTTTT. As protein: CASGKVGPNTGELFF.

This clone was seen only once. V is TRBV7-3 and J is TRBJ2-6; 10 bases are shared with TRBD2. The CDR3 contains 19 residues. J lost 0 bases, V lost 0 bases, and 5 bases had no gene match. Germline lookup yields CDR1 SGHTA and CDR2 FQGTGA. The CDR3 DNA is TGTGCCAGCAGCTTAACTGGGCTAGCGGGGGCCTCTGGGGCCAACGTCCTGACTTTC. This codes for CASSLTGLAGASGANVLTF.

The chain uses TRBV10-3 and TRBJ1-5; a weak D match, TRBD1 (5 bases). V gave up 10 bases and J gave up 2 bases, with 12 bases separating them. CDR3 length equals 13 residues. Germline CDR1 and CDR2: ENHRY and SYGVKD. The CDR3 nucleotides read TGTGCCAGTAAAGGGGACGGCAATCAGCCCCAGCATTTT. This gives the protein CASKGDGNQPQHF.

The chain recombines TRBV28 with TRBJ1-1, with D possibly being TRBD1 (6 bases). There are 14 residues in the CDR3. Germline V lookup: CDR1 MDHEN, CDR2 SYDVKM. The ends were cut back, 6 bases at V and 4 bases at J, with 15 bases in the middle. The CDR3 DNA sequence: TGTGCCAGCAGCCCACCCACAGGGCTCACTGAAGCTTTCTTT. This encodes CASSPPTGLTEAFF.

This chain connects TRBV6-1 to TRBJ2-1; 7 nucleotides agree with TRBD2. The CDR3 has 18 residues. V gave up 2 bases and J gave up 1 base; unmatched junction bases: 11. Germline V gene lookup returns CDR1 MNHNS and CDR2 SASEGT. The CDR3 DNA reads TGTGCCAGCAGTGAATTTTATGGGACTATGGCTTCCTACAATGAGCAGTTCTTC. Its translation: CASSEFYGTMASYNEQFF.

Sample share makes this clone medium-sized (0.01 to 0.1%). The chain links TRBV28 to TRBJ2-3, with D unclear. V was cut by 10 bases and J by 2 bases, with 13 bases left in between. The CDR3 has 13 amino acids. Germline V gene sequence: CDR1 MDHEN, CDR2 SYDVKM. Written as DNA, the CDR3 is TGTGCCAATCCATCTGGCAACACAGATACGCAGTATTTT. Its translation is CANPSGNTDTQYF. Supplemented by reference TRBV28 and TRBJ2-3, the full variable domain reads DVKVTQSSRYLVKRTGEKVFLECVQDMDHENMFWYRQDPGLGLRLIYFSYDVKMKEKGDIPEGYSVSREKKERFSLILESASTNQTSMYLCANPSGNTDTQYFGPGTRLTVL.

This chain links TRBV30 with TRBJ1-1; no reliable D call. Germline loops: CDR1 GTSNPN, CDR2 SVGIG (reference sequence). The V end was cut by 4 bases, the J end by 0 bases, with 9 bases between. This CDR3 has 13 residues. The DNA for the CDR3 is TGTGCCTGGAACCCCCGGCTGAACACTGAAGCTTTCTTT. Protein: CAWNPRLNTEAFF.

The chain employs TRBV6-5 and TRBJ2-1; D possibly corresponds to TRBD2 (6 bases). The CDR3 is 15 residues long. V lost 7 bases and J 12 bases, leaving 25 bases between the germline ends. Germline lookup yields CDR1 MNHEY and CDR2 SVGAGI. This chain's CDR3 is CASNERWDLMVVQFF. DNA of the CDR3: TGTGCCAGCAACGAACGATGGGACTTAATGGTGGTGCAGTTCTTC.

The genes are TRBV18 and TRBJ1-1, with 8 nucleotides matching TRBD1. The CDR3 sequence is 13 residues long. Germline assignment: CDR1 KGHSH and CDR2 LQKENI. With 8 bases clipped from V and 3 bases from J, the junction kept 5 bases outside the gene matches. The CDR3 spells CASAQGEHTEAFF. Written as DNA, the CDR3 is TGTGCCAGCGCACAGGGGGAGCACACTGAAGCTTTCTTT.

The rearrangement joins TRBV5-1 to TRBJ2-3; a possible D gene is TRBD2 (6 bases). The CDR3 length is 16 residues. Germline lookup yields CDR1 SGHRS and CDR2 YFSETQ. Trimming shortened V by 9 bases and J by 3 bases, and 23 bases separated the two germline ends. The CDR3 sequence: CATSSGGSETTDTQYF. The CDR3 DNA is TGCGCCACCAGTAGTGGGGGGAGTGAAACGACAGATACGCAGTATTTT.

CDR3 protein: CASSLSVGDYEQYF. CDR3 nucleotides: TGTGCCAGCAGCTTAAGCGTGGGAGACTACGAGCAGTACTTC. The chain recombines TRBV7-9 with TRBJ2-7; D is possibly TRBD2 (5 bases). The CDR3 is 14 residues long. The V gene's germline CDR1 is SEHNR and CDR2 FQNEAQ (reference sequence). V lost 2 bases to trimming and J lost 3 bases, with 11 bases between them.

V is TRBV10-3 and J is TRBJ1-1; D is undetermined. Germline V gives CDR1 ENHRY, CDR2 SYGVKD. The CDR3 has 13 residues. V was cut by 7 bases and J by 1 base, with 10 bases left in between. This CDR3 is CAITKDENTEAFF. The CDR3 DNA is TGTGCCATCACCAAAGACGAGAACACTGAAGCTTTCTTT.

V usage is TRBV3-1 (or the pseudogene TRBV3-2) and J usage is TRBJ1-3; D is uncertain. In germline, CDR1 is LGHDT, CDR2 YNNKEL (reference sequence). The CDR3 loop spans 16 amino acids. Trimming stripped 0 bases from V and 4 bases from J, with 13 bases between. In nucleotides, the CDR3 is TGTGCCAGCAGCCAAGAACCAACGGGCCCGGGAAACACCATATATTTT. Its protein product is CASSQEPTGPGNTIYF.

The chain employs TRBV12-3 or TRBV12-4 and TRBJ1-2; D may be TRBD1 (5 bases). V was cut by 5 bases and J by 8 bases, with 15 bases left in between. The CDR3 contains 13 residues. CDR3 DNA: TGTGCCAGCAGTCCCCCCAGGGCTGTAGGCTACACCTTC. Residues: CASSPPRAVGYTF.

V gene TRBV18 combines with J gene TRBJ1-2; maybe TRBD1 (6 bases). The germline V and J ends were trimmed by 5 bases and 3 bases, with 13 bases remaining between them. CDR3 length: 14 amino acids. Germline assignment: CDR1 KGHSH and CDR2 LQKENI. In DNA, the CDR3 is TGTGCCAGCTCAATGGACAAGGGGGACTATGGCTACACCTTC. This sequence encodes CASSMDKGDYGYTF. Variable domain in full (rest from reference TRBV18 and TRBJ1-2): NAGVMQNPRHLVRRRGQEARLRCSPMKGHSHVYWYRQLPEEGLKFMVYLQKENIIDESGMPKERFSAEFPKEGPSILRIQQVVRGDSAAYFCASSMDKGDYGYTFGSGTRLTVV.